The T cell receptor beta chain under discussion was sequenced for a study of shared clonotypes between healthy human individuals. Study outcomes and limitations: Non-shared clonotypes showed lower generation probabilities than clonotypes common to all four donors. Though the depth was large, rarefaction showed that sorted-subset sequencing was incomplete.

The authors loaded 200 ng DNA, 28,000 or so T cell genomes, into sorted-subset replicate PCRs. Produced via immunoSEQ multiplex PCR; TCRdb's table is partial and in-frame only. Of around 700,000 clones listed, 72% were seen once; the top ten hold under 2%. The junction had 2 bases not matched to a gene; V was cut back by 4 bases and J by 6 bases. This CDR3 comprises 12 residues. Germline V gives CDR1 MGHDK, CDR2 SYGVNS. This clone has only a few counts. Its specificity is not known. The TCR sequence derives from a young woman in good health. Sequenced input: memory CD4+ T cells sorted from blood. Noted subset: CD45RA-negative fraction. The J gene is TRBJ2-7, the V gene TRBV25-1, with 8 bases matching TRBD1. The CDR3 DNA is TGTGCCAGCAGTGCGACAGGGGCCGAGCAGTACTTC. Translating gives CASSATGAEQYF.